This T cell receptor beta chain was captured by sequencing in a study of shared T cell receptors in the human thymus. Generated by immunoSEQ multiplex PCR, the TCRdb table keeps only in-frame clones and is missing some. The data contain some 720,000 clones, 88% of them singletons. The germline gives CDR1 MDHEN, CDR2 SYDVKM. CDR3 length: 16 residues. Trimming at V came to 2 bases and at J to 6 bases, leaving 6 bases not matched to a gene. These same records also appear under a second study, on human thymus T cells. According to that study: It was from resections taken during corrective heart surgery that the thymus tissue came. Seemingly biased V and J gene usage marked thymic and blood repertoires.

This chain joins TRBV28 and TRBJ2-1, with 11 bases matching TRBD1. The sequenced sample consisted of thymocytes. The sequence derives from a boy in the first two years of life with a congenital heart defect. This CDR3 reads CASSLGPGQGGNEQFF. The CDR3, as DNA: TGTGCCAGCAGTTTAGGTCCGGGACAGGGGGGCAATGAGCAGTTCTTC.